The 5 T cell receptor beta chains below all came from one sample that was sequenced in a study of blood T cells in healthy people across ages. It was with a sample-barcoded 5' primer and a J-beta primer mix that a second PCR of roughly 7 to 12 cycles was run. TCRdb called the 5' RACE reads again in MiXCR, with one record for every CDR3 protein. The sample includes 1,500,000 or so distinct CDR3 sequences, roughly 64% seen only once; the top ten take about 6.3%. The sample taken for sequencing was blood. The receptors shown here come from a man aged 18 to 30 in good health.

This clonotype occurred a few times. The chain is built from TRBV25-1 and TRBJ2-3; 10 bases are a match to TRBD2. Germline loops: CDR1 MGHDK, CDR2 SYGVNS. V dropped 4 bases and J dropped 5; count of bases not matched to a gene: 9. This CDR3 is 16 amino acids long. DNA of the CDR3: TGTGCCAGCAGTGCCTTTCTAGCGGGGGAGGGAGATACGCAGTATTTT. Translating gives CASSAFLAGEGDTQYF.

This chain joins TRBV7-2 and TRBJ2-7; D might be TRBD2 (5 bases). The V and J ends lost 5 bases and 2 bases respectively, with 16 bases between them. This CDR3 has 15 amino acids. Germline V gene sequence: CDR1 SGHTA, CDR2 FQGNSA. The CDR3 nucleotides read TGTGCCAGCAGCCCCCGCGTTGGGAGCCCCTACGAGCAGTACTTC. Amino acids: CASSPRVGSPYEQYF. The full variable domain, its missing parts supplied by reference TRBV7-2 and TRBJ2-7, is GAGVSQSPSNKVTEKGKDVELRCDPISGHTALYWYRQSLGQGLEFLIYFQGNSAPDKSGLPSDRFSAERTGGSVSTLTIQRTQQEDSAVYLCASSPRVGSPYEQYFGPGTRLTVT.

V and J are TRBV7-8 and TRBJ2-7; D tentatively reads TRBD1 or TRBD2 (5 bases each). V was clipped by 2 bases and J by 0 bases, with 14 bases between them. CDR1 is SGHVS, CDR2 FQNEAQ, per germline. The CDR3 spans 16 residues. The CDR3 DNA is TGTGCCAGCAGCTTACGGGCTGGGACCACCTCCTACGAGCAGTACTTC. Residues: CASSLRAGTTSYEQYF. The complete variable domain, with remaining parts taken from reference TRBV7-8 and TRBJ2-7, reads GAGVSQSPRYKVAKRGQDVALRCDPISGHVSLFWYQQALGQGPEFLTYFQNEAQLDKSGLPSDRFFAERPEGSVSTLKIQRTQQEDSAVYLCASSLRAGTTSYEQYFGPGTRLTVT.

This chain uses TRBV10-3 with TRBJ1-2; the D gene is possibly TRBD1 (5 bases). The CDR3 covers 14 residues. Trimming shortened V by 0 bases and J by 13 bases, and 18 bases separated the two germline ends. Germline V gene data show CDR1 as ENHRY and CDR2 as SYGVKD. The CDR3 protein is CAISESTRRDISTF. CDR3 nucleotides: TGTGCCATCAGTGAGTCGACCCGCAGGGATATTTCCACCTTC.

The rearrangement links TRBV6-1 to TRBJ2-7; 10 bases align to TRBD2. The CDR3 is 15 amino acids. Germline-derived CDR1 and CDR2 are MNHNS and SASEGT. V dropped 3 bases and J dropped 2; count of bases not matched to a gene: 4. The CDR3 reads CASSDWTSGAYEQYF. As DNA, the CDR3 is TGTGCCAGCAGTGATTGGACTAGCGGTGCCTACGAGCAGTACTTC.